This T cell receptor beta chain was captured by sequencing in a study of monozygotic twins with inflammatory bowel disease. TCRdb processed the 5' RACE reads again and assigns one entry to each CDR3 protein, with no DNA. Its listing shows 150,000 to 200,000 distinct CDR3 sequences. This CDR3 has 16 amino acids. Germline lookup yields CDR1 SGHRS and CDR2 YFSETQ. The rearrangement joins TRBV5-1 to TRBJ1-6; the D gene TCRdb calls, TRBD1, cannot be checked with no DNA. The TCR was taken from a human donor with ulcerative colitis or Crohn's disease, or a healthy co-twin of an affected twin (not recorded which). The sample was blood. The CDR3 reads CASSLAQARHNSPLHF.